This T cell receptor (beta chain) was identified during a study of T cell changes during pregnancy in multiple sclerosis. The table came from immunoSEQ multiplex PCR; TCRdb's copy has only in-frame clones and leaves some out. The sample lists approximately 70,000 clones, 91% occurring once. The V gene's germline CDR1 is SGHDT and CDR2 YYEEEE. This CDR3 spans 14 amino acids. V lost 5 bases to trimming and J lost 5 bases, with 16 bases between them. This chain links TRBV5-6 with TRBJ1-1, with D maybe TRBD1 (5 bases). This material consisted of peripheral blood, taken in the third trimester of pregnancy. This TCR was sampled from a female donor in good health, enrolled as a control in a pregnancy study. The CDR3 is CASRKVQEGTEAFF. The CDR3 coding sequence is TGTGCCAGCAGAAAAGTACAGGAGGGGACTGAAGCTTTCTTT. The full variable domain, with the rest looked up from reference TRBV5-6 and TRBJ1-1, is DAGVTQSPTHLIKTRGQQVTLRCSPKSGHDTVSWYQQALGQGPQFIFQYYEEEERQRGNFPDRFSGHQFPNYSSELNVNALLLGDSALYLCASRKVQEGTEAFFGQGTRLTVV.